This T cell receptor beta chain was documented in a study of beta chain features in type 1 diabetes. Study-level points and caveats: VDJ junctions from type 1 diabetes patients carried fewer insertions and larger deletions. There was a moderate but significant shortening of TCRB CDR3s in all four CD4+ subsets of Type 1 diabetes patients. For patients, the naive, central memory and Treg TCRB repertoires appeared more alike than for healthy donors.

This CDR3 is 14 amino acids long. Germline V lookup: CDR1 SEHNR, CDR2 FQNEAQ (reference sequence). V lost 2 bases and J 1 base, leaving 8 bases between the germline ends. Note on this clone: Its antigen remains unidentified.

The entirety of the isolated RNA underwent reverse transcription, so expressed TCRB transcripts were sequenced. About 3.57 million reads, on average, came from each naive, central memory and regulatory T cell sample. Libraries were prepared by immunoSEQ multiplex PCR; TCRdb keeps only in-frame clonotypes and omits some of them. The sample includes about 160,000 clones, around 8.4% of them seen just once. The origin of this receptor is a woman in her late teens or twenties with type 1 diabetes. Material: central memory CD4+ T cells from blood. This chain connects TRBV7-9 to TRBJ1-1; possible D gene TRBD1, 5 bases. The CDR3, as DNA: TGTGCCAGCAGCTTAAATACAGGGAACACTGAAGCTTTCTTT. Protein product: CASSLNTGNTEAFF.